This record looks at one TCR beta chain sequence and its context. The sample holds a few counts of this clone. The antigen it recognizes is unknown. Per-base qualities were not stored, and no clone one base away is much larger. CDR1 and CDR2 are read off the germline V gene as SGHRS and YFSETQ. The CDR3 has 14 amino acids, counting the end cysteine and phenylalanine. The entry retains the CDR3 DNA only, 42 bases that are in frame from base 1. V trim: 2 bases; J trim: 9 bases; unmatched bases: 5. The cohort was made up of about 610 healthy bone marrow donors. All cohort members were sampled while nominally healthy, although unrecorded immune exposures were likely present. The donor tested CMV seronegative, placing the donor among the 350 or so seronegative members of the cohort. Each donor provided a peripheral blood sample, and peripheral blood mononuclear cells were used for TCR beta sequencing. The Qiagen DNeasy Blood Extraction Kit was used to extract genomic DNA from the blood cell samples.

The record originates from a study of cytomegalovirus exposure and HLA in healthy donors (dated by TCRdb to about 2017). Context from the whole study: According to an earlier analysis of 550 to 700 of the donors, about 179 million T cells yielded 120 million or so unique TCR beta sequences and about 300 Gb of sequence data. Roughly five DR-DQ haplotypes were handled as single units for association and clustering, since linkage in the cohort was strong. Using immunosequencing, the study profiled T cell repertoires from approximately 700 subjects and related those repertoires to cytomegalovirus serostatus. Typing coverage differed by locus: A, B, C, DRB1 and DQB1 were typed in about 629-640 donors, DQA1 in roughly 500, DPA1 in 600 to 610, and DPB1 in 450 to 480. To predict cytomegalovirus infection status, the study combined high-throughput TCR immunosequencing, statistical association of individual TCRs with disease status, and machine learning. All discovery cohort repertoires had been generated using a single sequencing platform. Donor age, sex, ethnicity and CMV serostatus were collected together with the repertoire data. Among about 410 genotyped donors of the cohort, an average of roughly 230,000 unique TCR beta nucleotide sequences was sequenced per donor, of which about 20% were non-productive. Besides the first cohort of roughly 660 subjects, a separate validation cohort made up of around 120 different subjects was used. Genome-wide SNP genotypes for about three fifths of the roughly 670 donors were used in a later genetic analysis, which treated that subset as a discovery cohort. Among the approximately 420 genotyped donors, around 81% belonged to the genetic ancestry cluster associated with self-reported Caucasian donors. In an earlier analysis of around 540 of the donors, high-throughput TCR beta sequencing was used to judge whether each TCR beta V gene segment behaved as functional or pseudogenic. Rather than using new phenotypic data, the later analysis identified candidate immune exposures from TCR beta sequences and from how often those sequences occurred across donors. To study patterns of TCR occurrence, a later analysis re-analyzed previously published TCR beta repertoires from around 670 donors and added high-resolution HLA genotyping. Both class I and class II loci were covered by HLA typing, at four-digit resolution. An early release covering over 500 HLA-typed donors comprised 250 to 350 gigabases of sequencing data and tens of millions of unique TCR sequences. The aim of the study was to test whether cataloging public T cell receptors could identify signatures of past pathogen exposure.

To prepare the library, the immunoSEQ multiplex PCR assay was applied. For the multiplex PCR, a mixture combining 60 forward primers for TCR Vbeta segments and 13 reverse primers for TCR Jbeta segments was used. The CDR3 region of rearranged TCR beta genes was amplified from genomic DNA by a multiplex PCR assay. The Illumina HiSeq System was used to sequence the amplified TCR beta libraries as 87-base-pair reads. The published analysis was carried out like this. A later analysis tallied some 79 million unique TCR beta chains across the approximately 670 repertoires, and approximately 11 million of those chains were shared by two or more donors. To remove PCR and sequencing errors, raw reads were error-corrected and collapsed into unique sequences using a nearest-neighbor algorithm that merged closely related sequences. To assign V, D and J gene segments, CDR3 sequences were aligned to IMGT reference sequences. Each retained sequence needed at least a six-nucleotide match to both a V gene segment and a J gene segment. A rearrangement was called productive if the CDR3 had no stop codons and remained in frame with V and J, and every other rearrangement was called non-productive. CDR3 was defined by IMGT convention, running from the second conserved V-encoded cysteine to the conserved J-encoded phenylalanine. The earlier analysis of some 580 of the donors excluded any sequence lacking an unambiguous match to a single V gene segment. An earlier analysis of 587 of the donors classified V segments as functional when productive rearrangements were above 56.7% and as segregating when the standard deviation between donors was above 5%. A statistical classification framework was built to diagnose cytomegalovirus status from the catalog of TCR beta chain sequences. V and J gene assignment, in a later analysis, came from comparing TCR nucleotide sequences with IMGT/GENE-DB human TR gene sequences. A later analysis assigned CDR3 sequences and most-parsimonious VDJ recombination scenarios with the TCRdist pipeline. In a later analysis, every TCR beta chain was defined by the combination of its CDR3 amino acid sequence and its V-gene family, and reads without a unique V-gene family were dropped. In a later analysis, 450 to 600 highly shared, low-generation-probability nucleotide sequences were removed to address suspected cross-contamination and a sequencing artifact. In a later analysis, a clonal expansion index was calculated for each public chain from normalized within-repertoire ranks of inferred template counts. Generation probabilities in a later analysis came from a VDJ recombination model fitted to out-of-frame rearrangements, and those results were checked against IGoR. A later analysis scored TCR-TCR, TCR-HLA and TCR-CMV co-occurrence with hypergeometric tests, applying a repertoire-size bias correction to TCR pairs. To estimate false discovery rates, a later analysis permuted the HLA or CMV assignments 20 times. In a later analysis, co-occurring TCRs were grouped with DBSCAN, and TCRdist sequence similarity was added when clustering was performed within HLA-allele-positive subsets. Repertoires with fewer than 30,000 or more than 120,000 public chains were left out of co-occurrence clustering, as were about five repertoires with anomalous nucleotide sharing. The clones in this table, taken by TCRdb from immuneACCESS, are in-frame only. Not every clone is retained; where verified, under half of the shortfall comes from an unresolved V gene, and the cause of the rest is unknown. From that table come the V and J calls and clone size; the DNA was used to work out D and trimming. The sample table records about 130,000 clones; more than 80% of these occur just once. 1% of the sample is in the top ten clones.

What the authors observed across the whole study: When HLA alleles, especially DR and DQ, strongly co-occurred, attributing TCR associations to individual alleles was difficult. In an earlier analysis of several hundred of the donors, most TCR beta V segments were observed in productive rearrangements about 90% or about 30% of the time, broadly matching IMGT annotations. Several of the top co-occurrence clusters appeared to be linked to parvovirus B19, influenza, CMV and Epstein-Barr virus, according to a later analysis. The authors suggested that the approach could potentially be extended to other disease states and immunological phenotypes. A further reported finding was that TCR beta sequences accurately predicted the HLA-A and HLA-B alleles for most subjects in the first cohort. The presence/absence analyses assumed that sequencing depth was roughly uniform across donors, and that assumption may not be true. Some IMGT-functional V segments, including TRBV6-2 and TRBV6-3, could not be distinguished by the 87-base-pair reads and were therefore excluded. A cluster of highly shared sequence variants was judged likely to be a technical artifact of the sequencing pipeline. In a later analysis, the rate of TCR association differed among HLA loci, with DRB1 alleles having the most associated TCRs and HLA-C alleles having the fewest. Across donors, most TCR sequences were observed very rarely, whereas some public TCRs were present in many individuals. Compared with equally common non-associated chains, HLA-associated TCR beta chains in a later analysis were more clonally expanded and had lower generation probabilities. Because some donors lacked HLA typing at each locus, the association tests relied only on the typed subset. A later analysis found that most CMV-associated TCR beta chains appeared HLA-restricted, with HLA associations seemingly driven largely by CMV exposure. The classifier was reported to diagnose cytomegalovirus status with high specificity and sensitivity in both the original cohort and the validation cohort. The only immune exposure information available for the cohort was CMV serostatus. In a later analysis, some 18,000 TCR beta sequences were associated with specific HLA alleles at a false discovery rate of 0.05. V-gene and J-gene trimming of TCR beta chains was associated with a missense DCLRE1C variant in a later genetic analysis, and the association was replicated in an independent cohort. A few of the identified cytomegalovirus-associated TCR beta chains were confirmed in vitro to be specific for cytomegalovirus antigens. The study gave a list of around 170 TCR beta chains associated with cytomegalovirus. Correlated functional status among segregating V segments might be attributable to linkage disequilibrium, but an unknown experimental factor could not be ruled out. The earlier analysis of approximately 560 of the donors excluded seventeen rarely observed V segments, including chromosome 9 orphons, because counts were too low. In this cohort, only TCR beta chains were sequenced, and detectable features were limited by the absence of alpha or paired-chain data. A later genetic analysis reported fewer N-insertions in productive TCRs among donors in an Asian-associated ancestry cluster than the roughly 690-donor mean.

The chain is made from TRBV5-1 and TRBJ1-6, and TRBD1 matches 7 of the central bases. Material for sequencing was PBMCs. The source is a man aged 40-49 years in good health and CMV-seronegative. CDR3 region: CASSFYRGGSPLHF. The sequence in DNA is TGCGCCAGCAGCTTTTACAGGGGCGGTTCACCCCTCCACTTT.